This T cell receptor beta chain was recorded in a study of shared clonotypes between healthy human individuals. Study-level points and caveats: Sequencing depth was expected to influence donor clonotype sharing.

The donors were adults (healthy and HIV-negative) with no recent acute infections or vaccinations. Germline-derived CDR1 and CDR2 are LNHNV and YYDKDF (reference sequence). CDR3 length: 14 residues. Of note for this clone: Its cognate antigen is unknown. One end of the junction varies from germline; a read error may be responsible.

Assay execution proceeded at the deep level. Assay: immunoSEQ multiplex PCR; the TCRdb copy retains only in-frame clones and omits some. Of about 2.4 million clones listed, over 85% are singletons. Sequenced sample: naive CD4+ T cells from PBMCs. The subset was: CD45RA+ positively selected. The sequence came from a man aged 18 to 30 in good health. Some clones in this sample may be carry-over from other donors' samples. This chain connects TRBV15 to TRBJ1-1; D ambiguous. The CDR3 DNA follows: TGTGCCACCAGCCGAGACGACTTGAGCACTGAAGCTTTCTTT. Its translation: CATSRDDLSTEAFF. The variable domain in full, completed from reference TRBV15 and TRBJ1-1, reads DAMVIQNPRYQVTQFGKPVTLSCSQTLNHNVMYWYQQKSSQAPKLLFHYYDKDFNNEADTPDNFQSRRPNTSFCFLDIRSPGLGDTAMYLCATSRDDLSTEAFFGQGTRLTVV.